The clone carrying this TCR beta chain is a singleton in its sample. Its antigen is still unknown. The sample belongs to a study of CD8+CD57+ T cells in acquired aplastic anemia. Across the whole study: Sorted CD4+ and CD8+ cells gave a mean 3.2 ug DNA, range about 0.19 to 27.4 ug. CD4+ reads averaged roughly 9.8 million in healthy donors. Study results and caveats: Controls and patients did not differ significantly in CD8+ Simpson's diversity. The study identified almost 30 CD8+ CDR3 sequences shared by patients and controls.

This CDR3 spans 15 amino acids. V was pared by 4 bases and J by 4 bases, with 16 bases between. The germline CDR1 and CDR2 sequences are SNHLY and FYNNEI. Profiles of TCR beta VDJ and CDR3 were generated from a genomic DNA template. From the reads, TCRdb called clonotypes with MiXCR, one entry per CDR3 protein. The repertoire holds around 190,000 distinct CDR3 sequences, with approximately 52% as singletons. The chain recombines TRBV2 with TRBJ1-1; no reliable D call. The sample consisted of sorted CD4+, CD8+, or CD8+CD57+ T cells (not recorded which) from PBMCs. This clonotype originated in a human donor in good health, serving as a control. CDR3 in DNA: TGTGCCAGCAGTGTTCGCGGCCCTGAAGGCACTGAAGCTTTCTTT. This gives the protein CASSVRGPEGTEAFF.